What follows are 8 T cell receptor beta chains derived from one specimen sequenced in a study of blood T cells in healthy people across ages. With a J-beta primer mix and a sample-barcoded 5' primer, a second PCR ran about 7 to 11 cycles. MiXCR, run by TCRdb on the 5' RACE reads, gives a single entry per CDR3 protein. Of more than 1,400,000 distinct CDR3 sequences in the sample, approximately 42% were seen once. Specimen: blood. The receptors shown here come from a woman between 18 and 29 years old in good health.

This chain connects TRBV10-3 to TRBJ2-7; the D is unclear. Germline CDR1 and CDR2: ENHRY and SYGVKD. With 3 bases removed from V and 0 bases from J, the gap between germline ends came to 12 bases. The CDR3 has 15 amino acids. In DNA, the CDR3 is TGTGCCATCAGTGATCTGGGTATGAGCTCCTACGAGCAGTACTTC. Its protein product is CAISDLGMSSYEQYF.

This chain connects TRBV6-2 or TRBV6-3 to TRBJ2-1; 10 bases agree with TRBD2. CDR1 is MNHEY, CDR2 SVGEGT, per germline. This CDR3 region has 15 residues. The V segment lost 8 bases and the J segment 7 bases; nucleotides outside the gene matches: 11. The CDR3 DNA reads TGTGCCAGCTCCCCAGCGGGGGGGCTCGGTAATGAGCAGTTCTTC. Translated: CASSPAGGLGNEQFF.

This chain links TRBV5-1 with TRBJ2-4; weak D call: TRBD2 (5 bases). Trimming stripped 1 base from V and 2 bases from J, with 7 bases between. CDR1 SGHRS and CDR2 YFSETQ come from the germline V gene. This CDR3 comprises 14 residues. The CDR3 DNA reads TGCGCCAGCAGCTTGTGGGAGTCCAAAAACATTCAGTACTTC. This translates into CASSLWESKNIQYF.

This clonotype has just one count. The rearrangement links TRBV4-1 to TRBJ2-1, with TRBD2 matching over 11 bases. CDR3 length: 17 amino acids. V gave up 4 bases and J gave up 2 bases; unmatched junction bases: 7. CDR1 is MGHRA and CDR2 is YSYEKL in the germline V gene. The CDR3 sequence is CASSPIAGGPTYNEQFF. Here the CDR3 DNA reads TGCGCCAGCAGCCCTATAGCGGGGGGGCCGACCTACAATGAGCAGTTCTTC.

This clonotype has only a few counts. The V gene is TRBV3-1, the J gene TRBJ2-2; the D is unclear. V was shortened by 1 base and J by 6 bases, with 9 bases between the two germline ends. Germline V CDR1 and CDR2: LGHDT, YNNKEL (reference sequence). This CDR3 has 14 amino acids. CDR3 coding DNA: TGTGCCAGCAGCCAAGTCTATCTTCCCGGGGAGCTGTTTTTT. Translated: CASSQVYLPGELFF.

This clonotype was observed a single time. The V call is TRBV28, the J call TRBJ1-6; D is possibly TRBD1 (6 bases). Germline values: CDR1 MDHEN, CDR2 SYDVKM. The ends were cut back, 5 bases at V and 10 bases at J, with 18 bases in the middle. The CDR3 extends over 15 amino acids. CDR3 sequence reads: CASSARDRLRSPLHF. The CDR3, as DNA: TGTGCCAGCAGTGCCCGCGACAGGCTGAGATCACCCCTCCACTTT.

The V call is TRBV6-5, the J call TRBJ2-3; weak D call: TRBD2 (5 bases). This CDR3 is built from 20 residues. V was pared by 2 bases and J by 2 bases, with 26 bases between. Germline CDR1 is MNHEY and CDR2 is SVGAGI. As DNA, the CDR3 is TGTGCCAGCAGTTACAGGCTGCTGGCTAGCCCATACACGACCACAGATACGCAGTATTTT. Its translation: CASSYRLLASPYTTTDTQYF.

This chain joins TRBV3-1 and TRBJ2-1; possibly TRBD2 for D (5 bases). TRBJ2-7 matches the DNA end more closely, so the J call is doubtful. The germline gives CDR1 LGHDT, CDR2 YNNKEL (reference sequence). This CDR3 contains 15 residues. In nucleotides, the CDR3 is TGTGCCAGCAGCCGCTCCGGACTCGATTACAATGAGCAGTACTTC. Translating it yields CASSRSGLDYNEQYF.